What follows are 28 T cell receptor beta chains derived from one specimen sequenced in a study of T cell responses to AZD1222 COVID-19 vaccine. The protocol was immunoSEQ multiplex PCR, while the TCRdb copy is restricted to in-frame clones and leaves out a portion. The sample includes under 150,000 clones, 90% to 95% of them seen just once. The sample was peripheral blood, taken on day 0 of AZD1222 vaccination. These receptors were obtained from an adult in good health.

This clone was counted a single time. The chain recombines TRBV4-3 with TRBJ1-3; D remains unclear. The V end lost 0 bases, the J end lost 0 bases, and 15 bases lay between the germline ends. The germline CDR1 and CDR2 sequences are LGHNA and YSLEER. The CDR3 covers 18 residues. CDR3: CASSQDQKASHSGNTIYF. CDR3 DNA: TGCGCCAGCAGCCAAGATCAAAAGGCCTCGCACTCTGGAAACACCATATATTTT.

Worth noting for this clone: This specimen includes other DNA sequences encoding the same CDR3. This sequence joins TRBV12-3 or TRBV12-4 and TRBJ2-3; no firm D call. The ends were cut back, 5 bases at V and 3 bases at J, with 3 bases in the middle. CDR3 size: 11 residues. The CDR3 DNA reads TGTGCCAGCAGTCTGACAGATACGCAGTATTTT. It specifies CASSLTDTQYF.

V usage is TRBV7-2 and J usage is TRBJ1-1; D is ambiguous. The V end was cut by 4 bases, the J end by 1 base, with 7 bases between. The CDR3 length is 13 residues. Germline V CDR1 and CDR2: SGHTA, FQGNSA. The chain's CDR3 is CASSSQPNTEAFF. DNA of the CDR3: TGTGCCAGCAGCTCTCAACCGAACACTGAAGCTTTCTTT.

CDR3 residues: CASSEGLNQPQHF. Here the CDR3 DNA reads TGTGCCAGCAGTGAGGGCTTGAACCAGCCCCAGCATTTT. The chain links TRBV6-1 to TRBJ1-5; no clear D gene. The V gene lost 3 bases and the J gene lost 7 bases, with 10 bases spanning the gap. CDR1 is MNHNS and CDR2 is SASEGT in the germline V gene. This CDR3 spans 13 amino acids.

The chain carries TRBV7-9 and TRBJ1-6, with D possibly TRBD1 on 5 matching bases. Per germline, CDR1 SEHNR and CDR2 FQNEAQ (reference sequence). The CDR3 has 11 residues. V shed 5 bases and J shed 11 bases, with 7 bases lying between them. The CDR3 sequence: CASSRGTPLHF. The CDR3 bases are TGTGCCAGCAGCCGGGGGACACCCCTCCACTTT. The full variable domain, its missing parts supplied by reference TRBV7-9 and TRBJ1-6, is DTGVSQNPRHKITKRGQNVTFRCDPISEHNRLYWYRQTLGQGPEFLTYFQNEAQLEKSRLLSDRFSAERPKGSFSTLEIQRTEQGDSAMYLCASSRGTPLHFGNGTRLTVT.

V gene TRBV4-1 combines with J gene TRBJ2-1; no clear D. V lost 1 base to trimming and J lost 5 bases, with 9 bases between them. Germline assignment: CDR1 MGHRA and CDR2 YSYEKL. The CDR3 has 14 residues. The DNA of the CDR3 is TGCGCCAGCAGCCAAGGAGCTAGTCACAATGAGCAGTTCTTC. Protein sequence: CASSQGASHNEQFF.

The chain joins TRBV25-1 to TRBJ1-2; D is uncertain. CDR3 size: 11 residues. Trimming took 10 bases from V and 2 from J, leaving 8 bases between them. From germline, CDR1 is MGHDK and CDR2 SYGVNS. The CDR3 sequence is CATVGNYGYTF. The DNA for the CDR3 is TGTGCCACCGTAGGGAACTATGGCTACACCTTC.

This rearrangement joins TRBV2 to TRBJ1-5; 8 nucleotides align to TRBD1. The CDR3 is 15 amino acids. V lost 5 bases, J lost 1 base, and 4 bases stayed unmatched. Germline V gene sequence: CDR1 SNHLY, CDR2 FYNNEI. DNA for the CDR3: TGTGCCAGCAGTCTCCAGGGGGCCAGCAATCAGCCCCAGCATTTT. This gives the protein CASSLQGASNQPQHF.

The chain links TRBV6-5 to TRBJ1-6, with D unresolved. V dropped 6 bases and J dropped 9 bases, with 12 bases sitting between them. Per the germline V gene, CDR1 is MNHEY and CDR2 is SVGAGI. This CDR3 has 13 amino acids. For the CDR3, the DNA is TGTGCCAGCAGCCCCAGTTTGGGTTCACCCCTCCACTTT. The encoded protein is CASSPSLGSPLHF.

The chain joins TRBV11-2 to TRBJ1-2; D is possibly TRBD1 (5 bases). Germline assignment: CDR1 SGHAT and CDR2 FQNNGV. The CDR3 is 12 residues long. Trimming pared 7 bases from V and 8 bases from J, leaving 14 bases between. This CDR3 reads CASNSGGEGYTF. In DNA, the CDR3 is TGTGCCAGCAACTCCGGGGGAGAAGGCTACACCTTC.

This chain connects TRBV24-1 to TRBJ1-6; 8 bases are a match to TRBD1. Losses at the gene ends were 9 bases for V and 5 bases for J; bases not matched to a gene: 8. The CDR3 is 15 residues long. Germline V gene sequence: CDR1 KGHDR, CDR2 SFDVKD. The CDR3 coding sequence is TGTGCCACCTTGGTGTACAGGGGGGATAATTCACCCCTCCACTTT. Its translation is CATLVYRGDNSPLHF.

V gene TRBV5-6 combines with J gene TRBJ2-1; possible D gene TRBD1, 6 bases. Germline CDR1 SGHDT, CDR2 YYEEEE. The CDR3 sequence is 13 residues long. V was cut by 4 bases and J by 6 bases, with 11 bases left in between. CDR3: CASSAQGGNEQFF. In DNA form, the CDR3 reads TGTGCCAGCAGCGCACAGGGTGGCAATGAGCAGTTCTTC.

This clone was detected once. The rearrangement links TRBV6-1 to TRBJ2-7; 12 nucleotides line up with TRBD2. This CDR3 is built from 16 residues. Germline lookup yields CDR1 MNHNS and CDR2 SASEGT. V shed 0 bases, J shed 7 bases, and the junction held 7 bases outside the gene matches. CDR3 protein: CASSEAASGGALEQYF. CDR3 sequence (DNA): TGTGCCAGCAGTGAAGCGGCTAGCGGGGGGGCCTTAGAGCAGTACTTC.

The gene calls are TRBV27 and TRBJ2-3, with D perhaps being TRBD1 or TRBD2 (6 bases each). Trimming shortened V by 2 bases and J by 2 bases, and 14 bases separated the two germline ends. The CDR3 covers 16 residues. Germline assignment: CDR1 MNHEY and CDR2 SMNVEV (reference sequence). CDR3 sequence: CASSLRGEWNTDTQYF. Written as DNA, the CDR3 is TGTGCCAGCAGTTTAAGGGGGGAGTGGAACACAGATACGCAGTATTTT.

This clone was seen just once. The chain links TRBV19 to TRBJ1-5; D not certain. The V end lost 3 bases, the J end lost 1 base, and 4 bases lay between the germline ends. CDR1 and CDR2 from the germline V gene are LNHDA and SQIVND (reference sequence). The CDR3 spans 13 residues. CDR3 amino acids: CASSMGSNQPQHF. In DNA form, the CDR3 reads TGTGCCAGTAGTATGGGGAGCAATCAGCCCCAGCATTTT.

This chain connects TRBV7-9 to TRBJ1-2, with TRBD1 as a possible D gene (6 bases). V lost 5 bases and J lost 6, with 13 bases in between. CDR1 SEHNR and CDR2 FQNEAQ come from the germline V gene (reference sequence). The CDR3 has 13 amino acids. The chain's CDR3 is CASSRDMADGYTF. The CDR3 region has the DNA TGTGCCAGCAGCCGGGACATGGCGGATGGCTACACCTTC.

J is TRBJ1-2 and V is TRBV7-2, with D unresolved. Germline V gives CDR1 SGHTA, CDR2 FQGNSA. The V end lost 0 bases, the J end lost 0 bases, and 5 bases lay between the germline ends. CDR3 size: 14 residues. The CDR3 DNA reads as TGTGCCAGCAGCTTAGCTGTAGCTAACTATGGCTACACCTTC. Translating it yields CASSLAVANYGYTF.

The chain uses TRBV11-3 and TRBJ1-3; unclear D gene. The germline V gene encodes CDR1 SGHNT and CDR2 YENEEA. Trimming shortened V by 1 base and J by 7 bases, and 5 bases separated the two germline ends. This CDR3 is 12 amino acids long. The CDR3 nucleotides read TGTGCCAGCAGCTTAGTAGGGAACACCATATATTTT. Translating gives CASSLVGNTIYF. Supplemented by reference TRBV11-3 and TRBJ1-3, the full variable domain reads EAGVVQSPRYKIIEKKQPVAFWCNPISGHNTLYWYLQNLGQGPELLIRYENEEAVDDSQLPKDRFSAERLKGVDSTLKIQPAELGDSAVYLCASSLVGNTIYFGEGSWLTVV.

There are a few counts of this clone. The chain couples TRBV9 to TRBJ1-6, with D perhaps TRBD1 (5 bases). CDR1 and CDR2 from the germline V gene are SGDLS and YYNGEE. The CDR3 is made up of 15 amino acids. V was pared by 0 bases and J by 8 bases, with 12 bases between. The CDR3 spells CASSVEAGRDSPLHF. The CDR3 nucleotides are TGTGCCAGCAGCGTAGAGGCAGGGAGGGATTCACCCCTCCACTTT.

The V gene is TRBV6-5, the J gene TRBJ2-3; no firm D call. Germline assignment: CDR1 MNHEY and CDR2 SVGAGI. The V end was cut by 6 bases, the J end by 0 bases, with 10 bases between. This CDR3 is built from 14 residues. The CDR3 DNA reads TGTGCCAGCAGACCGGTGACTAGCACAGATACGCAGTATTTT. This encodes CASRPVTSTDTQYF.

This chain uses TRBV2 with TRBJ2-7; D uncertain. CDR3 length: 18 amino acids. Germline-derived CDR1 and CDR2 are SNHLY and FYNNEI. Trimming took off 0 bases at V and 2 bases at J, with 20 bases between the two ends. The CDR3 region is CASSEALSFGPITYEQYF. The CDR3 bases are TGTGCCAGCAGTGAAGCGCTTTCCTTCGGTCCAATAACCTACGAGCAGTACTTC.

This clone was picked up one time. This rearrangement joins TRBV18 to TRBJ2-7; the D gene is possibly TRBD1 (6 bases). V shed 3 bases and J shed 5 bases, with 8 bases lying between them. This CDR3 is 12 amino acids long. CDR1 is KGHSH and CDR2 is LQKENI in the germline V gene. The CDR3 DNA is TGTGCCAGCTCACCGACAGGACACGAGCAGTACTTC. This sequence encodes CASSPTGHEQYF.

The gene calls are TRBV3-1 (or the pseudogene TRBV3-2) and TRBJ1-1, with 7 positions matching TRBD1. Unmatched junction bases numbered 8, after V lost 4 bases and J lost 6 bases. CDR1 and CDR2 (germline): LGHDT, YNNKEL (reference sequence). The CDR3 has 14 residues. The CDR3 DNA follows: TGTGCCAGCAGCCCCCGAGACAGGGAGTCTGAAGCTTTCTTT. Translated, it gives CASSPRDRESEAFF.

The genes are TRBV3-1 (or the pseudogene TRBV3-2) and TRBJ2-1; weak D call: TRBD1 (5 bases). This CDR3 comprises 14 residues. Germline CDR1 LGHDT, CDR2 YNNKEL (reference sequence). Trimming pared 0 bases from V and 10 bases from J, leaving 13 bases between. The CDR3 DNA reads as TGTGCCAGCAGCCAAGATTGGGGCCCGATAGAGCAGTTCTTC. This encodes CASSQDWGPIEQFF.

The CDR3, as DNA: TGTGCCATCAGTGAGTCGACGGGGGCGGGTTATGGCTACACCTTC. Its translation: CAISESTGAGYGYTF. This chain connects TRBV10-3 to TRBJ1-2, with a weak D call TRBD1 (6 bases). Deletions cut 0 bases from V and 5 bases from J, with 13 bases between. The CDR3 contains 15 residues. Germline V lookup: CDR1 ENHRY, CDR2 SYGVKD.

This chain joins TRBV6-1 and TRBJ1-6; no clear D gene. The length of the CDR3 is 14 residues. Germline V lookup: CDR1 MNHNS, CDR2 SASEGT. Trimming removed 2 bases at V and 6 bases at J, with 8 bases between. The CDR3 region is CASSERISNSPLHF. The CDR3 DNA sequence: TGTGCCAGCAGTGAAAGGATTTCTAATTCACCCCTCCACTTT.

The J gene is TRBJ2-7, the V gene TRBV7-2, with D possibly TRBD1 on 6 matching bases. CDR1 and CDR2 (germline): SGHTA, FQGNSA. V lost 4 bases, J lost 4 bases, and 14 bases lay in between. The CDR3 consists of 14 residues. CDR3 sequence: CASSSQGIRYEQYF. The CDR3 nucleotides read TGTGCCAGCAGCTCCCAGGGGATAAGATACGAGCAGTACTTC.

The chain is built from TRBV18 and TRBJ2-7; D is undetermined. The V gene lost 3 bases and the J gene lost 7 bases, with 16 bases spanning the gap. The CDR3 loop spans 14 amino acids. Germline V lookup: CDR1 KGHSH, CDR2 LQKENI. CDR3 DNA: TGTGCCAGCTCACCGGACGGCCTTATGGGGGAGCAGTACTTC. This encodes CASSPDGLMGEQYF.